Below are 9 T cell receptor beta chains sequenced from a single sample in a study of blood T cell repertoires in COVID-19. This table comes from immunoSEQ multiplex PCR, and its TCRdb copy is limited to in-frame clones, with some not included. The sample has fewer than 85,000 clones, approximately 83% seen once. The sequenced sample consisted of peripheral blood. Source of these receptors: a man aged 30 to 45 with COVID-19, enrolled during active disease.

The chain is built from TRBV27 and TRBJ1-3; the D is unclear. From germline, CDR1 is MNHEY and CDR2 SMNVEV (reference sequence). The CDR3 consists of 17 residues. The V gene lost 5 bases and the J gene lost 0 bases, with 17 bases spanning the gap. Here the CDR3 reads CASSQRLGAYSGNTIYF. CDR3 DNA sequence: TGTGCCAGCAGTCAAAGACTCGGAGCTTACTCTGGAAACACCATATATTTT.

This chain joins TRBV27 and TRBJ2-7; 14 bases are a match to TRBD2. Germline CDR1 reads MNHEY; CDR2 reads SMNVEV (reference sequence). This CDR3 is 15 amino acids long. Trimming took 2 bases from V and 6 from J; bases not matched to a gene: 3. CDR3 nucleotide sequence: TGTGCCAGCAGTTTAGGGACTAGCGGGAGAGGCGAGCAGTACTTC. Translation gives CASSLGTSGRGEQYF.

The chain is built from TRBV5-6 and TRBJ2-3; 9 bases match TRBD2. The V gene's germline CDR1 is SGHDT and CDR2 YYEEEE. The CDR3 consists of 15 residues. V lost 0 bases to trimming and J lost 3 bases; unmatched junction nucleotides: 2. CDR3 protein: CASSLGLAETDTQYF. DNA for the CDR3: TGTGCCAGCAGCTTGGGACTAGCGGAGACAGATACGCAGTATTTT.

The chain couples TRBV12-3 or TRBV12-4 to TRBJ1-3; D ambiguous. Deletions cut 7 bases from V and 8 bases from J, with 12 bases between. The CDR3 consists of 12 residues. The CDR3 region is CASTPATDTIYF. As DNA, the CDR3 is TGTGCCAGCACTCCCGCCACGGACACCATATATTTT.

The chain links TRBV6-2 or TRBV6-3 to TRBJ2-5; TRBD2 agrees at 11 bases. Trimming removed 0 bases from V and 5 bases from J; junction bases left unmatched: 11. The CDR3 has 18 residues. Germline V gives CDR1 MNHEY, CDR2 SVGEGT. The CDR3 DNA reads TGTGCCAGCAGTTACTCGCCCTCAACTAGCGGGAGTTGGGAGACCCAGTACTTC. Its protein product is CASSYSPSTSGSWETQYF.

The CDR3 is CAWSPDRANTGELFF. CDR3 sequence (DNA): TGTGCCTGGAGTCCAGACAGGGCGAACACCGGGGAGCTGTTTTTT. V gene TRBV30 combines with J gene TRBJ2-2; 7 bases are a match to TRBD1. V was clipped by 2 bases and J by 0 bases; unmatched bases: 3. This CDR3 is built from 15 residues. CDR1 and CDR2 from the germline V gene are GTSNPN and SVGIG (reference sequence).

This clone was observed a few times. The rearrangement uses TRBV7-8 and TRBJ2-1; 16 nucleotides agree with TRBD2. CDR3 length equals 22 residues. Germline loops: CDR1 SGHVS, CDR2 FQNEAQ. V trimming: 4 bases; J trimming: 6 bases; junction bases outside the gene matches: 21. The CDR3, as DNA: TGTGCCAGCAGCTCTAACGAAGGGACTAGCGGGAGGGCCCGGGCCCTAGCCAATGAGCAGTTCTTC. This encodes CASSSNEGTSGRARALANEQFF.

This clone came up a few times. The chain couples TRBV4-2 to TRBJ2-2; TRBD2 matches 11 bases. From germline, CDR1 is LGHNA and CDR2 YNFKEQ. The CDR3 has 18 amino acids. V gave up 3 bases and J gave up 4 bases; unmatched junction bases: 10. CDR3 in amino acids: CASSHPPSGTSGTGELFF. Written as DNA, the CDR3 is TGTGCCAGCAGCCACCCTCCCTCCGGGACTAGCGGCACCGGGGAGCTGTTTTTT.

The chain joins TRBV9 to TRBJ2-3; TRBD2 matches 9 bases. J lost 4 bases, V lost 4 bases, and 4 bases had no gene match. The CDR3 is 14 residues long. Germline values: CDR1 SGDLS, CDR2 YYNGEE. CDR3 DNA: TGTGCCAGCAGCACCCGACTAGCGGCAGATACGCAGTATTTT. Amino acid sequence: CASSTRLAADTQYF.